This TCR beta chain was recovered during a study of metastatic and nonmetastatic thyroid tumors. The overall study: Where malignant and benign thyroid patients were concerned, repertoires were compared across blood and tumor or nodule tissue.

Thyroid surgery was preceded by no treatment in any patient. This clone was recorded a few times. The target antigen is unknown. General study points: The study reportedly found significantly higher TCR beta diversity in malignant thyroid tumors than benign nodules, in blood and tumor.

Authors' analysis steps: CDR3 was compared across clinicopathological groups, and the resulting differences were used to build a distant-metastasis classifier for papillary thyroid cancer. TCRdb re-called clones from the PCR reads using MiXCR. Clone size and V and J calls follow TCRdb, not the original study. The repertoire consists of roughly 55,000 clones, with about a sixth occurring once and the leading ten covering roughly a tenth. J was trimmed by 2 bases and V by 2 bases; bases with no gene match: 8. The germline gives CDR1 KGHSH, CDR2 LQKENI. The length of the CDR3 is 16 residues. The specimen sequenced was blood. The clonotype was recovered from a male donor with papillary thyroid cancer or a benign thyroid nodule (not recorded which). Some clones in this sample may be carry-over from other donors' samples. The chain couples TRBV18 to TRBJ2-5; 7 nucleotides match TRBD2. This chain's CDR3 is CASSPGLASGQETQYF. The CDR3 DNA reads TGTGCCAGCTCACCAGGATTGGCTAGCGGTCAAGAGACCCAGTACTTC.